The rows below give T cell receptor beta chains drawn from one sample of a study of CD8 T cells in Susac syndrome. TCRdb called the immunoSEQ multiplex PCR reads again in MiXCR, with one record for every CDR3 protein. Among 100,000 to 150,000 distinct CDR3 sequences listed, more than 90% were seen once. The sequenced sample consisted of CD4+ T cells from PBMCs. The receptor set was obtained from a human donor in good health. CDR3s include the opening cysteine and the closing phenylalanine or tryptophan. The order of the fields is J gene, D gene, clone size, V gene, CDR3 DNA, CDR3 protein. The D gene is left open where the match is weak. Only some rows state a clone size, as once, few, many or a class for expanded clones.

J gene: TRBJ2-5
D gene: NA
clone size: NA
V gene: TRBV5-1
CDR3 DNA: TGCGCCAGCAGCCCCGGGGCAGGGGAAGAGACCCAGTACTTC
CDR3 protein: CASSPGAGEETQYF

J gene: TRBJ2-7
D gene: NA
clone size: NA
V gene: TRBV20-1
CDR3 DNA: TGCAGTGCTAGAGTGACAGGCAGGGGTGGGGTCTACGAGCAGTACTTC
CDR3 protein: CSARVTGRGGVYEQYF

J gene: TRBJ2-6
D gene: TRBD1
clone size: NA
V gene: TRBV19
CDR3 DNA: TGTGCCAGTAAGCGAGACAGGGTGTCGACTGGGGCCAACGTCCTGACTTTC
CDR3 protein: CASKRDRVSTGANVLTF

J gene: TRBJ2-1
D gene: TRBD2
clone size: NA
V gene: TRBV2
CDR3 DNA: TGTGCCAGCGCCCCTAGCGGGAGTGTTGGTGAGCAGTTCTTC
CDR3 protein: CASAPSGSVGEQFF

J gene: TRBJ2-4
D gene: NA
clone size: NA
V gene: TRBV15
CDR3 DNA: TGTGCCACCAGCAATCAACCACTACGGGGAGTTCAGTACTTC
CDR3 protein: CATSNQPLRGVQYF

J gene: TRBJ2-2
D gene: NA
clone size: NA
V gene: TRBV5-1
CDR3 DNA: TGCGCCAGCAGCCCGCAGGGTCCGAACACCGGGGAGCTGTTTTTT
CDR3 protein: CASSPQGPNTGELFF

J gene: TRBJ1-1
D gene: NA
clone size: NA
V gene: TRBV29-1
CDR3 DNA: TGCAGCGTCGCCGACAGGCGGAGGTCTGAAGCTTTCTTT
CDR3 protein: CSVADRRRSEAFF

J gene: TRBJ2-7
D gene: TRBD1
clone size: once
V gene: TRBV27
CDR3 DNA: TGTGCCAGCAGTTTATCAGGGAGTTTGGGACAGGGGTTCGAGCAGTACTTC
CDR3 protein: CASSLSGSLGQGFEQYF

J gene: TRBJ1-2
D gene: NA
clone size: NA
V gene: TRBV5-4
CDR3 DNA: TGTGCCAGCAGCTTGGCAGGGAACCCCTATGGCTACACCTTC
CDR3 protein: CASSLAGNPYGYTF

J gene: TRBJ1-4
D gene: NA
clone size: NA
V gene: TRBV2
CDR3 DNA: TGTGCCAGCAAGCTCGCTAATGAAAAACTGTTTTTT
CDR3 protein: CASKLANEKLFF